The rows below give T cell receptor beta chains drawn from one sample of a study of cytomegalovirus exposure and HLA in healthy donors. Sequenced by immunoSEQ multiplex PCR; TCRdb stores in-frame clones only, minus some. Among 150,000 to 200,000 clones listed, approximately 84% were seen once. Sequenced sample: PBMCs. These receptors were collected from a girl aged 5-17 years in good health and CMV-seropositive. The CDR3 runs from the conserved cysteine through the conserved F or W. The D gene is left open where the match is weak. Not all rows give a size; the values are once, few, many and, for expanded clones, a class.

CDR3 length	D gene	clone size	J gene	V gene	CDR3 DNA	CDR3 protein
13	TRBD1	once	TRBJ1-2	TRBV29-1	TGCAGCGTCGCCAGGGGGGAAGGATATGGCTACACCTTC	CSVARGEGYGYTF
16	-	-	TRBJ2-1	TRBV18	TGTGCCAGCTCAAGTAGGGACTCCCCCCCTGTCAATGAGCAGTTCTTC	CASSSRDSPPVNEQFF
18	-	once	TRBJ2-6	TRBV7-2	TGTGCCAGCAGCTCGGACACAAGCCTACTCTCTGGGGCCAACGTCCTGACTTTC	CASSSDTSLLSGANVLTF
13	-	-	TRBJ1-1	TRBV14	TGTGCCAGCAGCCACAGGGGTCCGGATAGAGCTTTCTTT	CASSHRGPDRAFF
15	-	-	TRBJ2-4	TRBV27	TGTGCCAGCAGTCTTACAGGTTCAGCCAAAAACATTCAGTACTTC	CASSLTGSAKNIQYF
16	-	few	TRBJ1-1	TRBV21-1	TGTGCCAGCAGCAAAAGGAACAGGGAAGAGATCACTGAAGCTTTCTTT	CASSKRNREEITEAFF
14	-	-	TRBJ1-4	TRBV7-2	TGTGCCAGCAGCTCAGCCAGGGTTGGGGAAAAACTGTTTTTT	CASSSARVGEKLFF
15	TRBD1	-	TRBJ1-2	TRBV6-5	TGTGCCAGCACCTACTCCGGGACAGGAGTTGGAGGCTACACCTTC	CASTYSGTGVGGYTF
16	-	-	TRBJ1-1	TRBV6-6	TGTGCCAGCAGTTACTCGCGGCAGGGAAGCCGAACTGAAGCTTTCTTT	CASSYSRQGSRTEAFF
15	TRBD1	-	TRBJ1-1	TRBV27	TGTGCCAGCAGTTTGGACAGGGGGCCCGACACTGAAGCTTTCTTT	CASSLDRGPDTEAFF
15	TRBD1	-	TRBJ1-2	TRBV27	TGTGCCAGCAGTCCGGGGGCAGGGGGGAGCTATGGCTACACCTTC	CASSPGAGGSYGYTF
13	-	-	TRBJ2-2	TRBV11-2	TGTGCCAGCAGCTCGATTGAGGGCGGGGAGCTGTTTTTT	CASSSIEGGELFF
15	TRBD1	-	TRBJ2-2	TRBV5-4	TGTGCCAGCAGCTTGGCCGACAGGGGTCCCGGGGAGCTGTTTTTT	CASSLADRGPGELFF
13	-	-	TRBJ1-2	TRBV13	TGTGCCAGCAGCTTAGGCAGGGGCAACAGCTACACCTTC	CASSLGRGNSYTF
14	-	-	TRBJ1-3	TRBV6-5	TGTGCCAGCAGTTCCCAGGGATACGAAAACACCATATATTTT	CASSSQGYENTIYF
11	-	-	TRBJ1-1	TRBV30	TGTGCCGGTAACAGGGAAGGTACTGCTTTCTTT	CAGNREGTAFF
14	-	-	TRBJ1-2	TRBV11-2	TGTGCCAGCAGTCCTGGCAGGGGCATCTATGGCTACACCTTC	CASSPGRGIYGYTF
16	TRBD2	-	TRBJ2-1	TRBV9	TGTGCCAGCAGCCCTACCCTGGCGGGGGGGTACAATGAGCAGTTCTTC	CASSPTLAGGYNEQFF
15	TRBD1	once	TRBJ2-3	TRBV6-5	TGTGCCAGCAGTTACTCTGGACAGGGGGCAGATACGCAGTATTTT	CASSYSGQGADTQYF
14	-	once	TRBJ1-2	TRBV7-9	TGTGCCAGCAGCTTAGGGGGAGCCAACTATGGCTACACCTTC	CASSLGGANYGYTF
11	-	-	TRBJ1-2	TRBV6-1	TGTGCCAGCAGTCCATGGGGCGGCTACACCTTC	CASSPWGGYTF
12	-	-	TRBJ2-2	TRBV4-2	TGTGCCAGCAGCCAGGAGAGGGGGGAGCTGTTTTTT	CASSQERGELFF
17	TRBD1	-	TRBJ1-3	TRBV7-9	TGTGCCAGCAGGGCGGGGGGGACAGGGGACATTGGAAACACCATATATTTT	CASRAGGTGDIGNTIYF